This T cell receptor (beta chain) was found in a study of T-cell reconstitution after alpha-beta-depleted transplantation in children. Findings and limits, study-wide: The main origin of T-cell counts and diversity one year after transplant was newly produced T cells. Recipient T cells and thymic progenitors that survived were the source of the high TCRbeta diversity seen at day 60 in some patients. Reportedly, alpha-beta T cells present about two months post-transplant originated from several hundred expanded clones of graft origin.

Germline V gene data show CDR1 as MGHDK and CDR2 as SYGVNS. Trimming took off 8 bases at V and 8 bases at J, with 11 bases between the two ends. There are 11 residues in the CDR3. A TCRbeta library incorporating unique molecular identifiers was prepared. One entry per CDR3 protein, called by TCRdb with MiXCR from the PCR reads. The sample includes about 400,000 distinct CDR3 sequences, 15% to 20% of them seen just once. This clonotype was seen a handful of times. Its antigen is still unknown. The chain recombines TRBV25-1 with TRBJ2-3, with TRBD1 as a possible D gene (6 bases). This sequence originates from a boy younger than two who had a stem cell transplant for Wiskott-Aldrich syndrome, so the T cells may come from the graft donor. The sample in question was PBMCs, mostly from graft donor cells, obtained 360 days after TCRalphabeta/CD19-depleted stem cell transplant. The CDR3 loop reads CASLRGGTQYF. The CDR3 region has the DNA TGTGCCAGCCTCAGGGGTGGTACGCAGTATTTT.